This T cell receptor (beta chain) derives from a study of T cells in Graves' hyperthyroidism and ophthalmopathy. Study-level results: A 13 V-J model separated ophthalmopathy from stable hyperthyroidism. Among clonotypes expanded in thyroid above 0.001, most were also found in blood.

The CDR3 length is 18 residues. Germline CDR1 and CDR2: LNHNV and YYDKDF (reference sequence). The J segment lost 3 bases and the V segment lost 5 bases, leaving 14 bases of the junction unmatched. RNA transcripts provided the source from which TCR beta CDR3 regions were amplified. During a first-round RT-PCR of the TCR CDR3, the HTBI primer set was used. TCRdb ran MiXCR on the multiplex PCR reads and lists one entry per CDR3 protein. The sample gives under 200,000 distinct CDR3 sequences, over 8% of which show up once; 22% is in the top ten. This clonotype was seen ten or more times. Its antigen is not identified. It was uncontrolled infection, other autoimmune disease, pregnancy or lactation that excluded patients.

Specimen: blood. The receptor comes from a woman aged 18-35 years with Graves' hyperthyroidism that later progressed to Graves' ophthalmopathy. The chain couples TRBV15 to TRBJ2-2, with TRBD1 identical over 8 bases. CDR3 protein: CATSRPWGDRGDTGELFF. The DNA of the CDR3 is TGTGCCACCAGCCGCCCCTGGGGAGACAGGGGTGACACCGGGGAGCTGTTTTTT.